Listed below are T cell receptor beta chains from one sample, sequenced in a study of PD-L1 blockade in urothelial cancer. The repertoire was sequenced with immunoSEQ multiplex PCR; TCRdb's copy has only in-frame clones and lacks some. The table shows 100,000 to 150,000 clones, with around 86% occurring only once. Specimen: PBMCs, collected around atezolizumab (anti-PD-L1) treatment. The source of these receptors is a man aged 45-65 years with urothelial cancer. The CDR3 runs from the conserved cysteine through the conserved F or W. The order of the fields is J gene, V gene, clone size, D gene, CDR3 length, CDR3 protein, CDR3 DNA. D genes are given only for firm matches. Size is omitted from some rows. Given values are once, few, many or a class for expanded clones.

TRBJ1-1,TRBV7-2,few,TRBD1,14,CASKSRQGKGEAFF,TGTGCCAGCAAGTCAAGACAGGGGAAGGGTGAAGCTTTCTTT
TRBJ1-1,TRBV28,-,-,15,CASSPSTLLNTEAFF,TGTGCCAGCAGTCCCTCCACCCTACTGAACACTGAAGCTTTCTTT
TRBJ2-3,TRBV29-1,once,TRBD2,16,CSVDMTSGRPSHTQYF,TGCAGCGTGGATATGACTAGCGGGAGGCCGAGCCATACGCAGTATTTT
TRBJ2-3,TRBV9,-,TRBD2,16,CASSVDLPGGGDTQYF,TGTGCCAGCAGCGTAGATCTCCCGGGAGGGGGGGATACGCAGTATTTT
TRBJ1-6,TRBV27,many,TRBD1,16,CASKPGTVIYNSPLHF,TGTGCCAGCAAACCCGGGACAGTGATCTATAATTCACCCCTCCACTTT
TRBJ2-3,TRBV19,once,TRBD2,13,CASSGRNTDTQYF,TGTGCCAGTAGCGGGAGGAACACAGATACGCAGTATTTT
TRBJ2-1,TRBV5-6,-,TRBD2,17,CASSATSASGPYNEQFF,TGTGCCAGCAGCGCTACTAGCGCTTCAGGGCCCTACAATGAGCAGTTCTTC
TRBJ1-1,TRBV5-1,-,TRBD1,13,CASSPRTGAEAFF,TGCGCCAGCAGCCCCCGGACAGGAGCTGAAGCTTTCTTT
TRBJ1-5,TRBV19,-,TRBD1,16,CASSIRTGINNQPQHF,TGTGCCAGTAGTATTCGGACAGGGATTAACAATCAGCCCCAGCATTTT
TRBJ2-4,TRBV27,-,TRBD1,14,CASRDRPDKNIQYF,TGTGCCAGTCGGGACAGGCCGGACAAAAACATTCAGTACTTC
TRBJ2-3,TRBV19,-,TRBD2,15,CASSFRGGDTDTQYF,TGTGCCAGTAGTTTTCGGGGGGGAGACACAGATACGCAGTATTTT
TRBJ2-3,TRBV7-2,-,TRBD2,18,CASSTLTGSGRVRDTQYF,TGTGCCAGCAGCACCCTAACAGGAAGCGGGAGGGTGAGAGATACGCAGTATTTT
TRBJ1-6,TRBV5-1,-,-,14,CASSPTGSGSPLHF,TGCGCCAGCAGCCCCACAGGGTCTGGTTCACCCCTCCACTTT
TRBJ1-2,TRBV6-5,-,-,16,CASSYSGQGRGYGYTF,TGTGCCAGCAGTTACTCGGGGCAGGGTAGGGGCTATGGCTACACCTTC
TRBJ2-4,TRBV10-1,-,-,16,CASSVSGKSLANIQYF,TGCGCCAGCAGTGTGAGCGGAAAGTCCCTCGCCAACATTCAGTACTTC
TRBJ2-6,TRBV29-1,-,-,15,CSVNPGESGANVLTF,TGCAGCGTCAACCCCGGGGAGTCCGGGGCCAACGTCCTGACTTTC
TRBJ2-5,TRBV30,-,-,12,CAWNSGQETQYF,TGTGCCTGGAACAGCGGCCAAGAGACCCAGTACTTC
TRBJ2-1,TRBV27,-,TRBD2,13,CASSNGRALEQFF,TGTGCCAGCTCCAACGGGAGGGCCCTTGAGCAGTTCTTC
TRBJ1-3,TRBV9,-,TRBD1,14,CASSVDRAGNTIYF,TGTGCCAGCAGCGTCGACAGGGCTGGAAACACCATATATTTT
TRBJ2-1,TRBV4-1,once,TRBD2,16,CASSQVRIAGGTEQFF,TGCGCCAGCAGCCAAGTAAGAATAGCGGGAGGGACTGAGCAGTTCTTC
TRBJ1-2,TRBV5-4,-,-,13,CASSLEGGYGYTF,TGTGCCAGCAGCTTGGAGGGGGGGTACGGCTACACCTTC
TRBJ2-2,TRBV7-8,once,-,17,CASSLEWRQRVTGELFF,TGTGCCAGCAGCCTGGAGTGGAGGCAGCGGGTTACCGGGGAGCTGTTTTTT
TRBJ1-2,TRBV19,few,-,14,CASSTTGNGYGYTF,TGTGCCAGTAGTACCACAGGGAACGGCTATGGCTACACCTTC
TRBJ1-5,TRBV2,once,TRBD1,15,CASSSRTGGNQPQHF,TGTGCCAGCAGTTCCCGGACAGGAGGGAATCAGCCCCAGCATTTT
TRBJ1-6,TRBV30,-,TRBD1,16,CAWDLGQGARNSPLHF,TGTGCCTGGGACTTAGGGCAGGGGGCCAGGAATTCACCCCTCCACTTT
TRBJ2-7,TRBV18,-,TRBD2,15,CASSPGDSGSYEQYF,TGTGCCAGCTCACCGGGGGATAGCGGGAGTTACGAGCAGTACTTC
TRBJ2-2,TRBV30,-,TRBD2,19,CAWSVSRTSGWTNTGELFF,TGTGCCTGGAGTGTGTCAAGGACTAGCGGGTGGACAAACACCGGGGAGCTGTTTTTT
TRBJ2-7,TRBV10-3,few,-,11,CATGSGYEQYF,TGTGCCACCGGTTCGGGCTACGAGCAGTACTTC
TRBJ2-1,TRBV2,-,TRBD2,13,CASNIAGEREQFF,TGTGCCAGCAACATAGCGGGAGAAAGAGAGCAGTTCTTC
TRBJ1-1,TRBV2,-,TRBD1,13,CASSEILQGLAFF,TGTGCCAGCAGTGAAATACTACAGGGGCTGGCTTTCTTT
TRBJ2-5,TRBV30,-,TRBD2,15,CAWSEIAGTQETQYF,TGTGCCTGGAGCGAAATAGCGGGGACCCAAGAGACCCAGTACTTC
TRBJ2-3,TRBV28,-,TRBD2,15,CASRRTSGRGDTQYF,TGTGCCAGCAGGCGGACTAGCGGGAGAGGAGATACGCAGTATTTT
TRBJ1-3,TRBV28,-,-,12,CASSPAGNTIYF,TGTGCCAGCAGTCCTGCGGGCAACACCATATATTTT
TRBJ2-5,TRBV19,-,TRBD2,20,CASSLSGTGRLAGAEETQYF,TGTGCCAGTAGCCTTTCCGGGACAGGGAGACTAGCGGGAGCGGAGGAGACCCAGTACTTC
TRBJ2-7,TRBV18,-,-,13,CASSQQGGYEQYF,TGTGCCAGCTCGCAACAGGGGGGGTACGAGCAGTACTTC
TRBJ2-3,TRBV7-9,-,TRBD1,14,CASSLGQGGDTQYF,TGTGCCAGCAGCTTGGGACAGGGAGGAGATACGCAGTATTTT
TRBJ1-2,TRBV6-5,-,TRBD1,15,CASRPTGGVNYGYTF,TGTGCCAGCAGACCTACAGGGGGGGTTAACTATGGCTACACCTTC
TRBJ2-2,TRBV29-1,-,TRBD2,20,CSVYLAPGTSHLTNTGELFF,TGCAGCGTTTACCTAGCTCCCGGGACTAGCCATCTTACGAACACCGGGGAGCTGTTTTTT
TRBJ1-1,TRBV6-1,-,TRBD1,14,CASSRDPRGTEAFF,TGTGCCAGCAGTAGGGACCCCAGGGGGACTGAAGCTTTCTTT
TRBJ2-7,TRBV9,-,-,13,CASSVGWQDGQYF,TGTGCCAGCAGCGTAGGTTGGCAGGATGGGCAGTACTTC
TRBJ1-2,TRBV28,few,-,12,CASSRGAYGYTF,TGTGCCAGCAGTCGGGGGGCCTATGGCTACACCTTC
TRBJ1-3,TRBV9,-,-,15,CASSAAGFAGNTIYF,TGTGCCAGCAGCGCCGCGGGGTTTGCTGGAAACACCATATATTTT
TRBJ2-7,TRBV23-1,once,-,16,CASSQPPRFGSYEQYF,TGCGCCAGCAGTCAACCCCCGCGCTTTGGCTCCTACGAGCAGTACTTC
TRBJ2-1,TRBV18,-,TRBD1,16,CASSPPSGTGEDEQFF,TGTGCCAGCTCACCCCCCTCCGGGACAGGGGAGGATGAGCAGTTCTTC
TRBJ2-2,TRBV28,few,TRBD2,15,CASSSSGTDTGELFF,TGTGCCAGCAGTTCTAGCGGGACCGACACCGGGGAGCTGTTTTTT
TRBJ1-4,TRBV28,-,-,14,CASRETATNEKLFF,TGTGCCAGCAGAGAGACAGCAACTAATGAAAAACTGTTTTTT
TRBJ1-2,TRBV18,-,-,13,CASSQDSNYGYTF,TGTGCCAGCTCTCAAGACAGCAACTATGGCTACACCTTC
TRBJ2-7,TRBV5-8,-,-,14,CASSLVRGYHEQYF,TGTGCCAGCAGCTTGGTTAGGGGTTACCACGAGCAGTACTTC
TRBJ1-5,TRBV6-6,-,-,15,CASILGAYSNQPQHF,TGTGCCAGCATCCTGGGGGCGTATAGCAATCAGCCCCAGCATTTT
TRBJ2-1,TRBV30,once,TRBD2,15,CAWREGTTYRNEQFF,TGTGCCTGGAGGGAAGGGACTACCTATCGCAATGAGCAGTTCTTC
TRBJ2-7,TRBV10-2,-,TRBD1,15,CASSETRDSSYEQYF,TGCGCCAGCAGTGAGACCCGGGACAGCTCCTACGAGCAGTACTTC
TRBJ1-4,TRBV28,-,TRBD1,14,CASRQGAGFVKLFF,TGTGCCAGCAGGCAGGGGGCTGGGTTTGTAAAACTGTTTTTT
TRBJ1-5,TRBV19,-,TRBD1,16,CASTYRGDSSNQPQHF,TGTGCCAGTACCTACAGGGGGGACAGTAGCAATCAGCCCCAGCATTTT